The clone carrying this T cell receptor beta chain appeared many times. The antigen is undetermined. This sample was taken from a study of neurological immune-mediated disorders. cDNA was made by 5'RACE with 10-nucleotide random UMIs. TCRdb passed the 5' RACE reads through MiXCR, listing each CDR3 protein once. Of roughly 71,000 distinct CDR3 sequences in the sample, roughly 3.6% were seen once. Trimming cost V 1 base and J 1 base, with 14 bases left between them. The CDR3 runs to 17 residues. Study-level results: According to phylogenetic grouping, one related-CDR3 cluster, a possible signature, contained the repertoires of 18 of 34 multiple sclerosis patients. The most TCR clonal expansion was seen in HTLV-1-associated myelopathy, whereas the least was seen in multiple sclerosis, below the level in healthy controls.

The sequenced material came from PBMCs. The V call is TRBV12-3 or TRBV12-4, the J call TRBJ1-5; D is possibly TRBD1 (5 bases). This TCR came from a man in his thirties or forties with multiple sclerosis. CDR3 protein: CASSLGGGDGSNQPQHF. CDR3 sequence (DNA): TGTGCCAGCAGTTTAGGTGGAGGGGATGGAAGCAATCAGCCCCAGCATTTT.